These 27 T cell receptor beta chains originate from one sample sequenced in a study of blood T cells in healthy people across ages. A second PCR, run for roughly 7 to 11 cycles, used a sample-barcoded 5' primer plus a J-beta primer mix. One entry per CDR3 protein results from TCRdb running MiXCR on the 5' RACE reads. This table holds about 970,000 distinct CDR3 sequences, about 51% found once. The sample taken for sequencing was blood. Source of these receptors: a woman aged 60-70 years in good health.

A few counts support this clonotype. The rearrangement joins TRBV10-2 to TRBJ2-7; 14 nucleotides align to TRBD2. J gave up 5 bases and V 5 bases, and 2 bases lay outside the gene matches. Per germline, CDR1 WSHSY and CDR2 SAAADI. The CDR3 is 14 residues long. The CDR3 here is CASSKTSGRDEQYF. CDR3 coding DNA: TGCGCCAGCAGTAAGACTAGCGGGAGGGACGAGCAGTACTTC.

The V call is TRBV5-6, the J call TRBJ2-1, with D perhaps given as TRBD1 or TRBD2 (5 bases each). V gave up 4 bases and J gave up 4 bases, with 18 bases separating them. The CDR3 contains 16 residues. Per germline, CDR1 SGHDT and CDR2 YYEEEE. The CDR3 region has the DNA TGTGCCAGCAGCCGTTCAGGGAGTCCGATTTACAATGAGCAGTTCTTC. It translates to CASSRSGSPIYNEQFF.

V gene TRBV20-1 combines with J gene TRBJ2-7, with 10 nucleotides matching TRBD2. Trimming cost V 2 bases and J 6 bases; bases outside gene matches: 1. The CDR3 contains 12 residues. Germline V CDR1 and CDR2: DFQATT, SNEGSKA (reference sequence). The CDR3 region is CSARLAGVEQYF. The CDR3 DNA reads as TGCAGTGCTAGACTAGCGGGAGTCGAGCAGTACTTC.

The V call is TRBV7-9, the J call TRBJ1-5; no definite D call. This CDR3 comprises 12 residues. CDR1 and CDR2 from the germline V gene are SEHNR and FQNEAQ (reference sequence). Trimming removed 7 bases from V and 10 bases from J, with 14 bases in between. CDR3 in DNA: TGTGCCAGCACCAAGCTGGGAGGACCCCAGCATTTT. Amino acids: CASTKLGGPQHF.

The chain is built from TRBV20-1 and TRBJ2-7; D is perhaps TRBD2 (6 bases). Looked up from germline, CDR1 is DFQATT and CDR2 is SNEGSKA (reference sequence). This CDR3 region has 15 residues. V was shortened by 0 bases and J by 2 bases, with 14 bases between the two germline ends. The CDR3 DNA follows: TGCAGTGCTAGAGATCTGGGCGGAGGGGCCTACGAGCAGTACTTC. Residues: CSARDLGGGAYEQYF.

As regards this clonotype: A junction end diverges from the germline sequence, so it may reflect a read error. The V call is TRBV5-1, the J call TRBJ2-7, with a possible D match to TRBD2 (6 bases). The CDR3 is made up of 15 amino acids. The V gene's germline CDR1 is SGHRS and CDR2 YFSETQ. CDR3 in amino acids: CASSTRQGEVRQQYF. DNA of the CDR3: TGTGCCAGCAGCACGCGGCAAGGGGAGGTACGTCAGCAGTACTTC.

This rearrangement joins TRBV27 to TRBJ2-7; 8 nucleotides align to TRBD1. Trimming removed 5 bases from V and 4 bases from J; junction bases left unmatched: 7. CDR3 size: 14 residues. Germline V gives CDR1 MNHEY, CDR2 SMNVEV (reference sequence). The CDR3: CASSLWQGAYEQYF. The DNA for the CDR3 is TGTGCCAGCAGTCTTTGGCAGGGGGCATACGAGCAGTACTTC.

This chain connects TRBV20-1 to TRBJ1-2; possible D gene TRBD1, 6 bases. CDR1 is DFQATT, CDR2 SNEGSKA, per germline (reference sequence). V lost 0 bases to trimming and J lost 0 bases, with 14 bases between them. The CDR3 has 16 residues. The CDR3 bases are TGCAGTGCTAGAGACCCACCCGGGGGCGCTAACTATGGCTACACCTTC. Its translation: CSARDPPGGANYGYTF.

The chain recombines TRBV5-6 with TRBJ2-7; D gene unclear. Germline CDR1 SGHDT, CDR2 YYEEEE. The length of the CDR3 is 13 residues. The ends were cut back, 2 bases at V and 7 bases at J, with 13 bases in the middle. The CDR3 region is CASSFSAAAEQYF. In DNA, the CDR3 is TGTGCCAGCAGCTTCTCCGCGGCAGCTGAGCAGTACTTC.

The V call is TRBV4-3, the J call TRBJ1-5; D is uncertain. Germline CDR1 reads LGHNA; CDR2 reads YSLEER. V lost 0 bases and J lost 6, with 9 bases in between. The CDR3 contains 14 residues. CDR3 amino acids: CASSQDRGVQPQHF. CDR3 DNA sequence: TGCGCCAGCAGCCAAGATCGAGGTGTTCAGCCCCAGCATTTT.

In the case of this clonotype: A much larger clone lies one base from this, so it may be a read error. The chain links TRBV6-4 to TRBJ2-3; a weak D match, TRBD2 (6 bases). Germline CDR1 is MRHNA and CDR2 is SNTAGT. V was pared by 6 bases and J by 0 bases, with 10 bases between. The CDR3 runs 14 residues. This chain's CDR3 is CASREGGSTDTQYF. The CDR3 region has the DNA TGTGCCAGCAGGGAGGGCGGGAGCACAGATACGCAGTATTTT.

The chain employs TRBV3-1 and TRBJ2-7; no definite D call. The germline gives CDR1 LGHDT, CDR2 YNNKEL (reference sequence). Deletions cut 0 bases from V and 9 bases from J, with 12 bases between. This CDR3 region has 13 residues. The CDR3 nucleotides read TGTGCCAGCAGCCAAGATACCGGGTTAAGGCAGTACTTC. Amino acid sequence: CASSQDTGLRQYF.

This clonotype appeared a few times. V usage is TRBV4-2 and J usage is TRBJ2-3; TRBD2 matches at 12 bases. V trimming: 0 bases; J trimming: 0 bases; junction bases outside the gene matches: 10. Germline CDR1 is LGHNA and CDR2 is YNFKEQ. The CDR3 has 20 amino acids. The CDR3 reads CASSQDSGASGRASTDTQYF. In DNA, the CDR3 is TGTGCCAGCAGCCAAGATTCGGGTGCTAGCGGGAGGGCAAGCACAGATACGCAGTATTTT.

This clonotype appeared once. The rearrangement uses TRBV4-2 and TRBJ2-1; a possible D gene is TRBD2 (5 bases). This CDR3 is 15 amino acids long. Germline values: CDR1 LGHNA, CDR2 YNFKEQ. Deletions cut 0 bases from V and 6 bases from J, with 12 bases between. CDR3 bases: TGTGCCAGCAGCCAAGATGTTACGCGGGCCAATGAGCAGTTCTTC. Residues: CASSQDVTRANEQFF.

V gene TRBV29-1 combines with J gene TRBJ2-5; D unresolved. The germline V gene encodes CDR1 SQVTM and CDR2 ANQGSEA. V gave up 7 bases and J gave up 1 base, with 13 bases separating them. The CDR3 sequence is 13 residues long. CDR3: CSGFRNGQETQYF. In DNA, the CDR3 is TGCAGCGGGTTCCGAAACGGCCAAGAGACCCAGTACTTC.

The V gene is TRBV18, the J gene TRBJ2-1; no firm D call. CDR3 size: 16 residues. Trimming pared 6 bases from V and 1 base from J, leaving 16 bases between. Germline CDR1 and CDR2: KGHSH and LQKENI. This CDR3 reads CASSLTGGASYNEQFF. DNA of the CDR3: TGTGCCAGCTCTCTGACGGGCGGCGCTTCCTACAATGAGCAGTTCTTC.

The J gene is TRBJ2-4, the V gene TRBV21-1; the table's D call of TRBD2 was not tested on the DNA. The DNA matches TRBJ2-7 better at its end, which makes the J call doubtful. TRBV21-1 constitutes a pseudogene. The CDR3 is 14 amino acids. The CDR3 coding sequence is TGTGCCAGCAGCAAAGTAGCAGGGCCCTACGAGCAGTACTTC. Amino acid sequence: CASSKVAGPYEQYF.

This clonotype was seen a handful of times. The genes are TRBV20-1 and TRBJ2-7, with 8 bases identical to TRBD1. This CDR3 is built from 13 residues. The V segment lost 4 bases and the J segment 7 bases; nucleotides outside the gene matches: 9. CDR1 is DFQATT, CDR2 SNEGSKA, per germline (reference sequence). CDR3 sequence: CSAKVQGAQEQYF. CDR3 sequence (DNA): TGCAGTGCTAAGGTCCAGGGGGCTCAGGAGCAGTACTTC.

The chain joins TRBV2 to TRBJ2-4; the match to TRBD2 covers 10 bases. The J call may not be correct, given that the DNA end is closer to TRBJ2-5. Germline CDR1 is SNHLY and CDR2 is FYNNEI. This CDR3 spans 15 amino acids. In nucleotides, the CDR3 is TGTGCCAGCAGTAAGTCAGCGGGAGGGCTCGAGACCCAGTACTTC. It translates to CASSKSAGGLETQYF.

Turning to this clonotype: This may be a read error: a much more frequent sequence differs by one nucleotide. V gene TRBV7-2 combines with J gene TRBJ2-7, with D unclear. V dropped 0 bases and J dropped 7 bases, with 19 bases sitting between them. Germline CDR1 SGHTA, CDR2 FQGNSA. This CDR3 is built from 16 residues. Here the CDR3 DNA reads TGTGCCAGCAGCTTAGCGCTAGGTTACCCATACAATGAGCAGTACTTC. This translates into CASSLALGYPYNEQYF.

The chain couples TRBV5-5 to TRBJ2-7; 9 bases are shared with TRBD2. The germline V gene has CDR1 SGHKS and CDR2 YYEKEE (reference sequence). The CDR3 covers 15 residues. The V segment lost 0 bases and the J segment 4 bases; nucleotides outside the gene matches: 5. The DNA of the CDR3 is TGTGCCAGCAGCTTGGGTAGCGGGAGTTTTTACGAGCAGTACTTC. This sequence encodes CASSLGSGSFYEQYF.

This clonotype was counted only a few times. The chain joins TRBV12-3 or TRBV12-4 to TRBJ2-5; TRBD2 matches 10 bases. The length of the CDR3 is 15 residues. V gave up 6 bases and J gave up 3 bases; unmatched junction bases: 7. The CDR3 DNA is TGTGCCAGCAGCCTAGCGGGAGATCTAAAAGAGACCCAGTACTTC. Protein sequence: CASSLAGDLKETQYF.

This clonotype has only a few counts. This rearrangement joins TRBV11-1 to TRBJ2-5; D tentatively reads TRBD1 or TRBD2 (5 bases each). The CDR3 runs 15 residues. Germline CDR1 is SGHAT and CDR2 is FQDESV (reference sequence). Deletions cut 4 bases from V and 4 bases from J, with 16 bases between. The CDR3 DNA is TGTGCCAGCAGCTCTACTTGGTTGAGGGGAGAGACCCAGTACTTC. Translating it yields CASSSTWLRGETQYF.

V is TRBV12-3 or TRBV12-4 and J is TRBJ2-5; TRBD1 aligns across 8 bases. The CDR3 length is 14 residues. With V trimmed by 7 bases and J by 11 bases, 15 bases remained unmatched. The CDR3 DNA is TGTGCCAGCAAATTGACAGGGGCAGGGTATGAGCAGTACTTC. It codes for CASKLTGAGYEQYF.

The V gene is TRBV3-1, the J gene TRBJ2-5; the D gene is possibly TRBD2 (6 bases). V dropped 5 bases and J dropped 0 bases, with 25 bases sitting between them. The CDR3 runs 19 residues. Germline V gives CDR1 LGHDT, CDR2 YNNKEL (reference sequence). The CDR3 here is CASSGEEEKPFRYQETQYF. CDR3 nucleotides: TGTGCCAGCAGCGGGGAGGAGGAAAAACCCTTTAGGTACCAAGAGACCCAGTACTTC.

This clonotype has a handful of counts. This chain connects TRBV28 to TRBJ2-7; D ambiguous. The CDR3 totals 13 residues. Trimming cost V 8 bases and J 2 bases, with 13 bases left between them. Germline V gene data show CDR1 as MDHEN and CDR2 as SYDVKM. In DNA form, the CDR3 reads TGTGCCAGCTCACCAACAGCCACCTACGAGCAGTACTTC. Translating gives CASSPTATYEQYF.

This rearrangement joins TRBV28 to TRBJ2-1; TRBD1 aligns across 7 bases. This CDR3 region has 15 residues. The ends lost 5 bases at V and 7 bases at J; junction bases unmatched: 11. CDR1 is MDHEN, CDR2 SYDVKM, per germline. CDR3 DNA: TGTGCCAGCAGTGGGGGACAGACCAGGGGGAATGAGCAGTTCTTC. This sequence encodes CASSGGQTRGNEQFF.